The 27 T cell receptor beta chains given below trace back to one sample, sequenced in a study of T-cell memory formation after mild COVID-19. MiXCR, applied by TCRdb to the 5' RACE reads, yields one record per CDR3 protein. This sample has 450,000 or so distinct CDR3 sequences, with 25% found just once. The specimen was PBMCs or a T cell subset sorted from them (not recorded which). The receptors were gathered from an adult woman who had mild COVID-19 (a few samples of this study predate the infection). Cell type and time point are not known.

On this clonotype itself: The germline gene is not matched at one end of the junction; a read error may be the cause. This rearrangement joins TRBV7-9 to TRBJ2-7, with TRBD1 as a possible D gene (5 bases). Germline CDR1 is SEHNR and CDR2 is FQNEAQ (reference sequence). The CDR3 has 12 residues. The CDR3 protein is CASSIGDGMGIF. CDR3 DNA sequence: TGTGCCAGCAGCATAGGGGATGGGATGGGAATCTTC. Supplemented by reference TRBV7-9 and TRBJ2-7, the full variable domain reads DTGVSQNPRHKITKRGQNVTFRCDPISEHNRLYWYRQTLGQGPEFLTYFQNEAQLEKSRLLSDRFSAERPKGSFSTLEIQRTEQGDSAMYLCASSIGDGMGIFGPGTRLTVT.

CDR3 amino acids: CASSVGPGLGYNEQFF. The CDR3 nucleotides read TGTGCCAGCAGCGTAGGTCCGGGACTAGGGTACAATGAGCAGTTCTTC. This sequence joins TRBV12-3 or TRBV12-4 and TRBJ2-1, with 8 positions matching TRBD2. The ends lost 6 bases at V and 4 bases at J; junction bases unmatched: 11. The CDR3 is 16 residues long.

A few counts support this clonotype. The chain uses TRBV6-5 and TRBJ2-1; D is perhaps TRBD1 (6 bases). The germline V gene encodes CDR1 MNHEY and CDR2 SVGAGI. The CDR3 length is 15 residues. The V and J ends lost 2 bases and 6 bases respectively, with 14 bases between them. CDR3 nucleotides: TGTGCCAGCAGTTACGAGGCAGGGGCCGGCAATGAGCAGTTCTTC. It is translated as CASSYEAGAGNEQFF.

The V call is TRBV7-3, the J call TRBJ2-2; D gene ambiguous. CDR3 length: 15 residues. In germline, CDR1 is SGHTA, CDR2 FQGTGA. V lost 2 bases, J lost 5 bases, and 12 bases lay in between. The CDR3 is CASSLQLSVTGELFF. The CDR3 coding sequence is TGTGCCAGCAGCTTACAGCTTTCTGTTACCGGGGAGCTGTTTTTT. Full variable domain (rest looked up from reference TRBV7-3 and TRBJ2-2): GAGVSQTPSNKVTEKGKYVELRCDPISGHTALYWYRQSLGQGPEFLIYFQGTGAADDSGLPNDRFFAVRPEGSVSTLKIQRTERGDSAVYLCASSLQLSVTGELFFGEGSRLTVL.

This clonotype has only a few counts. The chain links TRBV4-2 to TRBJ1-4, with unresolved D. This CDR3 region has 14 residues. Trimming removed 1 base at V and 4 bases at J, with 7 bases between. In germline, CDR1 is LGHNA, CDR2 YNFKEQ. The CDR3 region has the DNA TGTGCCAGCAGCCAAGCCGGTAGTAATGAAAAACTGTTTTTT. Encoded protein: CASSQAGSNEKLFF.

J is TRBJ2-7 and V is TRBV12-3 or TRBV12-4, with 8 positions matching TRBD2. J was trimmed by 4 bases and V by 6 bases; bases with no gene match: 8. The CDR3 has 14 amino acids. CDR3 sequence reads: CASSPPSGLYEQYF. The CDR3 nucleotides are TGTGCCAGCAGCCCCCCTAGCGGGTTATACGAGCAGTACTTC.

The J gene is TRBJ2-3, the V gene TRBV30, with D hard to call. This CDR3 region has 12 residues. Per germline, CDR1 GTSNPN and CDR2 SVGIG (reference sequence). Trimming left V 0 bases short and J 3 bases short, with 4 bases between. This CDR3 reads CAWSVRTDTQYF. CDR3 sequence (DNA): TGTGCCTGGAGTGTAAGAACAGATACGCAGTATTTT. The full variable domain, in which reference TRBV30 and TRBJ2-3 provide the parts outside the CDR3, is SQTIHQWPATLVQPVGSPLSLECTVEGTSNPNLYWYRQAAGRGLQLLFYSVGIGQISSEVPQNLSASRPQDRQFILSSKKLLLSDSGFYLCAWSVRTDTQYFGPGTRLTVL.

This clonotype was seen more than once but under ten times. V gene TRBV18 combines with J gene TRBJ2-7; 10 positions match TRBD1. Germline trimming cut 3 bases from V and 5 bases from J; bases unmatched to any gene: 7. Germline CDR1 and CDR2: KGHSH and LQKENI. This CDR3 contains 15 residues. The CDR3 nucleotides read TGTGCCAGCTCACCCGACAGGGGGCTAGTCCACGAGCAGTACTTC. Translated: CASSPDRGLVHEQYF.

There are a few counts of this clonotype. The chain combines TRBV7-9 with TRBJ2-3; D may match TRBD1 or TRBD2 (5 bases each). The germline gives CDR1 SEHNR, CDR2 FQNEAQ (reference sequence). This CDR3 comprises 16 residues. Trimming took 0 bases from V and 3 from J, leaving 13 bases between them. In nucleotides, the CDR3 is TGTGCCAGCAGCTTAGCCCAAGGGGAGTGGACAGATACGCAGTATTTT. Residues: CASSLAQGEWTDTQYF.

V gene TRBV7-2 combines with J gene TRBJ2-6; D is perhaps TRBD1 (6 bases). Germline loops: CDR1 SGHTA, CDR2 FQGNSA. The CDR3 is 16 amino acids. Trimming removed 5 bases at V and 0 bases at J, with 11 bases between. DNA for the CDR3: TGTGCCAGCAGCGCGGACAGCTACTCTGGGGCCAACGTCCTGACTTTC. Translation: CASSADSYSGANVLTF.

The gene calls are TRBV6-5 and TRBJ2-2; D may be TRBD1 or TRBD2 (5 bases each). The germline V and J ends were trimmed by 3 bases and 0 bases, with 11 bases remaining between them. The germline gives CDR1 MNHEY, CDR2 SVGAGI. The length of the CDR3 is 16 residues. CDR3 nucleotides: TGTGCCAGCAGTTATACGGGGCCACCGAACACCGGGGAGCTGTTTTTT. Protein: CASSYTGPPNTGELFF.

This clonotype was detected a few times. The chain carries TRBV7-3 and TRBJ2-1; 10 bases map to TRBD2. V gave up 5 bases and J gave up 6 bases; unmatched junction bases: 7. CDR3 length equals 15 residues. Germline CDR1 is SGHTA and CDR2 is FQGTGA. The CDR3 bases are TGTGCCAGCAGCCCCGGACTAGCGGTTACCAATGAGCAGTTCTTC. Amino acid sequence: CASSPGLAVTNEQFF.

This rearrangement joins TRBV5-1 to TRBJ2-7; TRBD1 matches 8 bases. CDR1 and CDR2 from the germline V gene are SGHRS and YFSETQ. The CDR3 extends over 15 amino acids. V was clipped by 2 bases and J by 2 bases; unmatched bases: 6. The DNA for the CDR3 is TGCGCCAGCAGCTTTTGGGACAGGAGCCCCTACGAGCAGTACTTC. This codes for CASSFWDRSPYEQYF.

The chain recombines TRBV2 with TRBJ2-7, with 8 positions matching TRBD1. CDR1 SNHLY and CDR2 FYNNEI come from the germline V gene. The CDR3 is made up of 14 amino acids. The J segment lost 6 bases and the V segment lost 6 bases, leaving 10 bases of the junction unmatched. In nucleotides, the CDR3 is TGTGCCAGCAGCGATGCAGGGGGCTTAGGCGAGCAGTACTTC. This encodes CASSDAGGLGEQYF.

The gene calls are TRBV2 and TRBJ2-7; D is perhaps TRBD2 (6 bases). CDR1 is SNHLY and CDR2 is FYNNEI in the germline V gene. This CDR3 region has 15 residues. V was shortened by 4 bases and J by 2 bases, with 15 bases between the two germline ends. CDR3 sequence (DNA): TGTGCCAGCAGTGTAGGACTAAGGACGACCTACGAGCAGTACTTC. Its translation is CASSVGLRTTYEQYF.

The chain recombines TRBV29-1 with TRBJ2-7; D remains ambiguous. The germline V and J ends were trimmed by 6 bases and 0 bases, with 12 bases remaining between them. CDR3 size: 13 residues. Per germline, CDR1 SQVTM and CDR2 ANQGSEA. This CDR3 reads CSVLTSSSYEQYF. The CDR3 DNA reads TGCAGCGTCCTGACGTCTAGCTCCTACGAGCAGTACTTC.

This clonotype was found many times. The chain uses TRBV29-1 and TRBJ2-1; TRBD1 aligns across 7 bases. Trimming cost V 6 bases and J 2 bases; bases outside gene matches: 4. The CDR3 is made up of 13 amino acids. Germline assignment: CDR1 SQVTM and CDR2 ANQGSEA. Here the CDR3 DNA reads TGCAGCGTGCAGACAGGGCCCTACAATGAGCAGTTCTTC. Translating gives CSVQTGPYNEQFF.

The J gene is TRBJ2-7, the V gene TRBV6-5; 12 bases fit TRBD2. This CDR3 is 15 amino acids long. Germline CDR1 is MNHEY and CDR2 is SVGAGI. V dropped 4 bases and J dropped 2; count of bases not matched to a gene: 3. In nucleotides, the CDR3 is TGTGCCAGCAGTTCAACTAGCGGGGGGCCCTACGAGCAGTACTTC. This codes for CASSSTSGGPYEQYF.

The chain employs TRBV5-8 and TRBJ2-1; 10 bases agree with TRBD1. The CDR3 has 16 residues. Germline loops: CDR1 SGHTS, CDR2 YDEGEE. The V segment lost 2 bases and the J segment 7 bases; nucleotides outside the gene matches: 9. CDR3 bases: TGTGCCAGCAGCTTTCTGGGGACAGGGGCTTGGAATGAGCAGTTCTTC. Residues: CASSFLGTGAWNEQFF.

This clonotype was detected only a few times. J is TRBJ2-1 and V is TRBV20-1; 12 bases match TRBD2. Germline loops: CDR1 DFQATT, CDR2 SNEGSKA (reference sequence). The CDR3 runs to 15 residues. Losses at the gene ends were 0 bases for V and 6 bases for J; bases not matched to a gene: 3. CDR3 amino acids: CSARDPSGGANEQFF. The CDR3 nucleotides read TGCAGTGCTAGAGATCCTAGCGGGGGGGCCAATGAGCAGTTCTTC.

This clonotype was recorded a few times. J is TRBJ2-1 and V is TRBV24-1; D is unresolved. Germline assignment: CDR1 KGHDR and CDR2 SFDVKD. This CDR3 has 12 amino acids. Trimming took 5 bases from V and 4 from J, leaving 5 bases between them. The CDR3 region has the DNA TGTGCCACCAGTGGTGGGTACAATGAGCAGTTCTTC. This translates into CATSGGYNEQFF.

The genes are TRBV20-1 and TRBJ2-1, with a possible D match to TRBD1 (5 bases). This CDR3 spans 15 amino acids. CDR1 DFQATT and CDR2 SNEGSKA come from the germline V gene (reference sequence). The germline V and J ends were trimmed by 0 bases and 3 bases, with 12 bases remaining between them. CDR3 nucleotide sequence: TGCAGTGCTAGAGATGACAGAAGGCACTACAATGAGCAGTTCTTC. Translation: CSARDDRRHYNEQFF.

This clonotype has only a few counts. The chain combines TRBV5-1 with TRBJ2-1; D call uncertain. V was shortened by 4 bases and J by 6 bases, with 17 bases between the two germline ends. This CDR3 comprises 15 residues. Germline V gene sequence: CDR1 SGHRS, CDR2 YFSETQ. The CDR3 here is CASSPARQIFNEQFF. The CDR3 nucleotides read TGCGCCAGCAGCCCGGCCCGGCAGATATTCAATGAGCAGTTCTTC.

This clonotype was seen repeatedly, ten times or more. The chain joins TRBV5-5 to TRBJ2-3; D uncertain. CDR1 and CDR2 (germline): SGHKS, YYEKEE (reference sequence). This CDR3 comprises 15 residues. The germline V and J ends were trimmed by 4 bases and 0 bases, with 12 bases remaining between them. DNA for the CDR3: TGTGCCAGCAGCCCCGACGTTCCTAGCACAGATACGCAGTATTTT. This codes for CASSPDVPSTDTQYF.

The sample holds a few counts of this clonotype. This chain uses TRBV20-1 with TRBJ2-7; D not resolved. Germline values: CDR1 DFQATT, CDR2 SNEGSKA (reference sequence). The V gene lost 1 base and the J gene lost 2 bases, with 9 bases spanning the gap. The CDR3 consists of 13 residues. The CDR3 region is CSARGTVTYEQYF. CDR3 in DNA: TGCAGTGCTAGAGGGACGGTGACCTACGAGCAGTACTTC.

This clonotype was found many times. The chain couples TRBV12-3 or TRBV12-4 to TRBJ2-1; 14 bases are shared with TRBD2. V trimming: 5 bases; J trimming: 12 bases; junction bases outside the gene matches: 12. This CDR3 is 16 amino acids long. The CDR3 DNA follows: TGTGCCAGCAGTCCACTGGGACTAGCGGGGGCTATACCGCAGTTCTTC. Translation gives CASSPLGLAGAIPQFF.

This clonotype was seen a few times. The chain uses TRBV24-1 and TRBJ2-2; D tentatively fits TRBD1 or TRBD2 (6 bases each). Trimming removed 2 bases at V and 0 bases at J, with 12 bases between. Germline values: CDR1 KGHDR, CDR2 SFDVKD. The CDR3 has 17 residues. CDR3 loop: CATSDWRDNANTGELFF. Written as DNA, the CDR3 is TGTGCCACCAGTGATTGGCGGGACAACGCGAACACCGGGGAGCTGTTTTTT.